Below, 32 T cell receptor beta chains from the same sample are listed, as sequenced in a study of beta chain features in type 1 diabetes. Expressed TCRB transcripts were sequenced, since all the RNA that had been isolated was reverse transcribed. The table came from immunoSEQ multiplex PCR; TCRdb's copy has only in-frame clones and leaves some out. Here the sample spans under 400,000 clones, about 20% being singletons. The sample was naive CD4+ T cells from blood. These receptors were obtained from a woman aged 18-30 years in good health.

This clone appeared a few times. The rearrangement uses TRBV19 and TRBJ1-2; 10 bases fit TRBD1. This CDR3 has 11 amino acids. The V segment lost 10 bases and the J segment 8 bases; nucleotides outside the gene matches: 4. Per germline, CDR1 LNHDA and CDR2 SQIVND (reference sequence). DNA for the CDR3: TGTGCCACAAGGACAGGGGGAGGCTACACCTTC. Amino acids: CATRTGGGYTF.

The chain uses TRBV28 and TRBJ2-7, with 8 bases lining up with TRBD2. This CDR3 comprises 12 residues. CDR1 and CDR2 (germline): MDHEN, SYDVKM. V shed 10 bases and J 6 bases; nucleotides not matched to a gene: 8. Here the CDR3 DNA reads TGTGCCACCAGGACTAGCTTCTCCGAGCAGTACTTC. It encodes CATRTSFSEQYF.

The V and J genes are TRBV29-1 and TRBJ1-4; D call uncertain. CDR1 is SQVTM and CDR2 is ANQGSEA in the germline V gene. This CDR3 has 12 amino acids. V lost 6 bases to trimming and J lost 3 bases, with 8 bases between them. CDR3 nucleotides: TGCAGCGTCAGGCGGGCTAATGAAAAACTGTTTTTT. Its protein product is CSVRRANEKLFF.

In this sample, this clone turned up a few times. The V and J genes are TRBV9 and TRBJ2-5; the D is unclear. CDR1 and CDR2 (germline): SGDLS, YYNGEE. V lost 3 bases to trimming and J lost 0 bases, with 9 bases between them. This CDR3 comprises 14 residues. CDR3 sequence: CASSGGPYQETQYF. DNA for the CDR3: TGTGCCAGCAGCGGTGGGCCCTACCAAGAGACCCAGTACTTC.

The V gene is TRBV6-5, the J gene TRBJ1-1; maybe TRBD1 (5 bases). This CDR3 comprises 13 residues. V lost 6 bases and J lost 3, with 11 bases in between. From germline, CDR1 is MNHEY and CDR2 SVGAGI. This CDR3 is CASRYDSYTEAFF. The CDR3, as DNA: TGTGCCAGCAGATACGACAGTTACACTGAAGCTTTCTTT.

This clone turned up a few times. The V and J genes are TRBV5-6 and TRBJ1-6; a possible D gene is TRBD1 (5 bases). Trimming left V 1 base short and J 8 bases short, with 10 bases between. Germline V CDR1 and CDR2: SGHDT, YYEEEE. The CDR3 extends over 14 amino acids. Written as DNA, the CDR3 is TGTGCCAGCAGCTTGCAGGGCTGGGATTCACCCCTCCACTTT. This codes for CASSLQGWDSPLHF.

This clone has more than one count but fewer than ten. The J gene is TRBJ2-1, the V gene TRBV5-6, with 10 bases aligning to TRBD2. V was pared by 0 bases and J by 5 bases, with 5 bases of the junction left unmatched. Looked up from germline, CDR1 is SGHDT and CDR2 is YYEEEE. This CDR3 region has 16 residues. CDR3 sequence (DNA): TGTGCCAGCAGCTTGGAACGCAGCGGGAGGGACAATGAGCAGTTCTTC. As protein: CASSLERSGRDNEQFF. Together with reference TRBV5-6 and TRBJ2-1, the CDR3 gives the full variable domain: DAGVTQSPTHLIKTRGQQVTLRCSPKSGHDTVSWYQQALGQGPQFIFQYYEEEERQRGNFPDRFSGHQFPNYSSELNVNALLLGDSALYLCASSLERSGRDNEQFFGPGTRLTVL.

A note on this clone: The sample carries other DNA sequences with the same CDR3. The chain combines TRBV6-5 with TRBJ2-7, with D perhaps TRBD2 (5 bases). Per germline, CDR1 MNHEY and CDR2 SVGAGI. The germline V and J ends were trimmed by 0 bases and 0 bases, with 9 bases remaining between them. The CDR3 extends over 15 amino acids. CDR3 in amino acids: CASSYSRGSSYEQYF. Here the CDR3 DNA reads TGTGCCAGCAGTTACTCCCGGGGAAGCTCCTACGAGCAGTACTTC.

This chain uses TRBV7-9 with TRBJ2-7; weak D call: TRBD2 (6 bases). CDR3 length equals 14 residues. The germline V gene has CDR1 SEHNR and CDR2 FQNEAQ (reference sequence). The V and J ends lost 4 bases and 3 bases respectively, with 13 bases between them. The CDR3 is CASSSEGLSYEQYF. As DNA, the CDR3 is TGTGCCAGCAGCTCCGAAGGACTAAGCTACGAGCAGTACTTC.

CDR3 DNA: TGCGCCAGCAGCCAAGGGAGGGAACAGCCCCAGCATTTT. Its translation is CASSQGREQPQHF. V and J are TRBV4-3 and TRBJ1-5; no reliable D call. The CDR3 consists of 13 residues. The V gene lost 1 base and the J gene lost 7 bases, with 8 bases spanning the gap. CDR1 and CDR2 from the germline V gene are LGHNA and YSLEER.

This clone was counted a few times. V gene TRBV30 combines with J gene TRBJ2-1; D perhaps matches TRBD1 (5 bases). Looked up from germline, CDR1 is GTSNPN and CDR2 is SVGIG (reference sequence). Trimming removed 3 bases at V and 10 bases at J, with 16 bases between. This CDR3 contains 13 residues. CDR3: CAWRKTAQGEQFF. The CDR3 DNA reads TGTGCCTGGAGAAAAACGGCCCAGGGAGAGCAGTTCTTC.

The chain carries TRBV5-1 and TRBJ2-5; TRBD2 aligns across 10 bases. Germline CDR1 and CDR2: SGHRS and YFSETQ. The CDR3 extends over 15 amino acids. V shed 0 bases, J shed 6 bases, and the junction held 5 bases outside the gene matches. This chain's CDR3 is CASSLEAGGPQTQYF. DNA of the CDR3: TGCGCCAGCAGCTTGGAAGCGGGAGGGCCGCAGACCCAGTACTTC.

The chain couples TRBV9 to TRBJ2-1, with 14 bases aligning to TRBD2. This CDR3 region has 18 residues. The germline V gene has CDR1 SGDLS and CDR2 YYNGEE. Unmatched junction bases numbered 11, after V lost 3 bases and J lost 6 bases. CDR3 sequence reads: CASSGRLRGTSGGNEQFF. The CDR3 bases are TGTGCCAGCAGCGGGCGTTTAAGGGGGACTAGCGGGGGCAATGAGCAGTTCTTC. Filled out from reference TRBV9 and TRBJ2-1, the complete variable domain reads DSGVTQTPKHLITATGQRVTLRCSPRSGDLSVYWYQQSLDQGLQFLIQYYNGEERAKGNILERFSAQQFPDLHSELNLSSLELGDSALYFCASSGRLRGTSGGNEQFFGPGTRLTVL.

The V gene is TRBV6-1, the J gene TRBJ2-3; 7 bases fit TRBD2. With V trimmed by 6 bases and J by 0 bases, 3 bases remained unmatched. Per germline, CDR1 MNHNS and CDR2 SASEGT. The CDR3 runs 14 residues. The CDR3 DNA reads TGTGCCAGCAGGGAGGGACTAAGCACAGATACGCAGTATTTT. This translates into CASREGLSTDTQYF.

The rearrangement links TRBV20-1 to TRBJ1-2; D unresolved. This CDR3 comprises 11 residues. Germline V lookup: CDR1 DFQATT, CDR2 SNEGSKA (reference sequence). Trimming removed 3 bases at V and 9 bases at J, with 11 bases between. The DNA for the CDR3 is TGCAGTGCTAGCCCCCTAGAGAGCTACACCTTC. This translates into CSASPLESYTF.

The chain couples TRBV7-2 to TRBJ2-1; the match to TRBD2 covers 10 bases. Trimming at V came to 2 bases and at J to 8 bases, leaving 9 bases not matched to a gene. Germline V CDR1 and CDR2: SGHTA, FQGNSA. CDR3 length: 16 residues. The CDR3 here is CASSLRRASGRHEQFF. CDR3 nucleotides: TGTGCCAGCAGCTTACGTCGGGCTAGCGGGAGACATGAGCAGTTCTTC.

This clone was observed a few times. The chain uses TRBV7-2 and TRBJ2-1; 9 positions agree with TRBD2. Germline V gene sequence: CDR1 SGHTA, CDR2 FQGNSA. This CDR3 is built from 14 residues. With V trimmed by 4 bases and J by 6 bases, 4 bases remained unmatched. CDR3 bases: TGTGCCAGCAGCTCCCCTAGCGGGGTCAATGAGCAGTTCTTC. As protein: CASSSPSGVNEQFF.

This clone was seen a few times. The chain links TRBV18 to TRBJ1-2; 9 bases align to TRBD1. CDR1 is KGHSH and CDR2 is LQKENI in the germline V gene. J was trimmed by 5 bases and V by 8 bases; bases with no gene match: 9. The CDR3 consists of 14 residues. The CDR3 coding sequence is TGTGCCAGCGCCGCTGGACAGGGGCTTTATGGCTACACCTTC. Protein product: CASAAGQGLYGYTF.

This clone was seen a handful of times. The chain has TRBV7-8 and TRBJ1-1; 8 bases agree with TRBD1. In germline, CDR1 is SGHVS, CDR2 FQNEAQ. The J segment lost 1 base and the V segment lost 5 bases, leaving 6 bases of the junction unmatched. The CDR3 is 15 residues long. CDR3 nucleotides: TGTGCCAGCAGCCCCCGGGACAGGACGAACACTGAAGCTTTCTTT. Translating it yields CASSPRDRTNTEAFF.

This clone turned up a few times. The V gene is TRBV7-3, the J gene TRBJ2-1; 7 bases are shared with TRBD2. The V gene's germline CDR1 is SGHTA and CDR2 FQGTGA. The CDR3 has 15 amino acids. V shed 4 bases and J 0 bases; nucleotides not matched to a gene: 3. The CDR3 DNA is TGTGCCAGCAGCTCTGGGGGGGTCTCCTACAATGAGCAGTTCTTC. This codes for CASSSGGVSYNEQFF.

This chain links TRBV11-1 with TRBJ2-7; perhaps TRBD2 as D (6 bases). With 5 bases removed from V and 1 base from J, the gap between germline ends came to 15 bases. The CDR3 contains 15 residues. The germline gives CDR1 SGHAT, CDR2 FQDESV (reference sequence). In DNA, the CDR3 is TGTGCCAGCAGCGTGAGGCGGGACGTATCCTACGAGCAGTACTTC. As protein: CASSVRRDVSYEQYF. The full variable domain, its missing parts supplied by reference TRBV11-1 and TRBJ2-7, is EAEVAQSPRYKITEKSQAVAFWCDPISGHATLYWYRQILGQGPELLVQFQDESVVDDSQLPKDRFSAERLKGVDSTLKIQPAELGDSAMYLCASSVRRDVSYEQYFGPGTRLTVT.

This clone was counted between two and nine times. Other nucleotide sequences from this sample produce the same CDR3. V gene TRBV5-1 combines with J gene TRBJ1-1; D remains ambiguous. V was clipped by 1 base and J by 1 base, with 8 bases between them. The germline V gene encodes CDR1 SGHRS and CDR2 YFSETQ. This CDR3 contains 14 residues. CDR3 in amino acids: CASSLSGANTEAFF. CDR3 coding DNA: TGCGCCAGCAGCTTGAGTGGAGCGAACACTGAAGCTTTCTTT.

The chain recombines TRBV7-8 with TRBJ2-4; possibly TRBD2 for D (5 bases). The germline V gene has CDR1 SGHVS and CDR2 FQNEAQ. The germline V and J ends were trimmed by 4 bases and 2 bases, with 15 bases remaining between them. This CDR3 contains 16 residues. The CDR3 DNA reads as TGTGCCAGCAGCTCCCTAAAACTAGTGCCCAAAAACATTCAGTACTTC. This sequence encodes CASSSLKLVPKNIQYF.

V usage is TRBV15 and J usage is TRBJ1-3; a weak D match, TRBD1 (5 bases). The CDR3 totals 15 residues. Germline V CDR1 and CDR2: LNHNV, YYDKDF (reference sequence). V gave up 0 bases and J gave up 8 bases, with 14 bases separating them. The CDR3 reads CATSRDDSSADTIYF. The CDR3 DNA reads TGTGCCACCAGCAGAGATGACAGCTCGGCGGACACCATATATTTT.

The rearrangement uses TRBV5-1 and TRBJ1-2; 8 bases are a match to TRBD1. Unmatched junction bases numbered 12, after V lost 4 bases and J lost 1 base. The CDR3 covers 17 residues. Germline loops: CDR1 SGHRS, CDR2 YFSETQ. In nucleotides, the CDR3 is TGCGCCAGCAGCCCCCCCCCGCCGGGACAGGTTAACTATGGCTACACCTTC. Amino acid sequence: CASSPPPPGQVNYGYTF.

The chain carries TRBV29-1 and TRBJ2-3; D perhaps matches TRBD2 (6 bases). This CDR3 comprises 13 residues. The V end lost 7 bases, the J end lost 7 bases, and 18 bases lay between the germline ends. From germline, CDR1 is SQVTM and CDR2 ANQGSEA. The DNA for the CDR3 is TGCAGCGCCGAGGTCGGGAGAGGAAATACGCAGTATTTT. Amino acid sequence: CSAEVGRGNTQYF.

This clone was picked up a small number of times. This chain connects TRBV11-2 to TRBJ2-7; 11 positions agree with TRBD2. The CDR3 totals 16 residues. V was clipped by 5 bases and J by 2 bases; unmatched bases: 8. Germline V gene data show CDR1 as SGHAT and CDR2 as FQNNGV. DNA of the CDR3: TGTGCCAGCAGCATCGCCGCACTAGCGGGAGCCTACGAGCAGTACTTC. The encoded protein is CASSIAALAGAYEQYF.

The V and J genes are TRBV29-1 and TRBJ2-1; 8 nucleotides match TRBD2. The V gene end was trimmed by 3 bases and the J gene end by 1 base; junction bases not matched to a gene: 11. The CDR3 runs 17 residues. The V gene's germline CDR1 is SQVTM and CDR2 ANQGSEA. As DNA, the CDR3 is TGCAGCGTTGATATGCCTAGCGGGCCTAGGTCCTACAATGAGCAGTTCTTC. As protein: CSVDMPSGPRSYNEQFF.

The sample holds a few counts of this clone. The rearrangement uses TRBV7-2 and TRBJ1-1; D gene ambiguous. The CDR3 spans 16 residues. The ends were cut back, 5 bases at V and 5 bases at J, with 21 bases in the middle. Germline CDR1 SGHTA, CDR2 FQGNSA. In nucleotides, the CDR3 is TGTGCCAGCAGCCTCCTAGACTGGGTGGAAGGAACTGAAGCTTTCTTT. Its protein product is CASSLLDWVEGTEAFF.

The V call is TRBV2, the J call TRBJ2-7; 9 bases map to TRBD1. The CDR3 spans 16 residues. V lost 4 bases to trimming and J lost 2 bases; unmatched junction nucleotides: 9. The germline gives CDR1 SNHLY, CDR2 FYNNEI. CDR3 DNA: TGTGCCAGCAGTGCCATTGGGACAGGGATTACCTACGAGCAGTACTTC. Protein sequence: CASSAIGTGITYEQYF.

This clone has a handful of counts. The V and J genes are TRBV5-4 and TRBJ2-1, with 11 bases fitting TRBD2. Germline lookup yields CDR1 SGHNT and CDR2 YYREEE (reference sequence). V dropped 4 bases and J dropped 6; count of bases not matched to a gene: 6. The CDR3 consists of 15 residues. The CDR3, as DNA: TGTGCCAGCAGCCCGACTAGCGGGACGGGCAATGAGCAGTTCTTC. This codes for CASSPTSGTGNEQFF. Full variable domain (rest looked up from reference TRBV5-4 and TRBJ2-1): ETGVTQSPTHLIKTRGQQVTLRCSSQSGHNTVSWYQQALGQGPQFIFQYYREEENGRGNFPPRFSGLQFPNYSSELNVNALELDDSALYLCASSPTSGTGNEQFFGPGTRLTVL.

This clone was seen more than once but under ten times. This sequence joins TRBV6-5 and TRBJ2-7; D is possibly TRBD1 (5 bases). The V gene's germline CDR1 is MNHEY and CDR2 SVGAGI. V gave up 0 bases and J gave up 2 bases, with 11 bases separating them. The CDR3 is made up of 15 amino acids. CDR3 in DNA: TGTGCCAGCAGTTACTCTCGGTCAGGGCCCTACGAGCAGTACTTC. Protein product: CASSYSRSGPYEQYF.